This is a list of T cell receptor beta chains from one sample in a study of blood T cells in healthy people across ages. Each CDR3 protein gets one entry after TCRdb re-called the 5' RACE reads with MiXCR. The sample shows around 940,000 distinct CDR3 sequences, 51% of them seen only once. The material sequenced was blood. The receptors were gathered from a woman in her sixties or seventies in good health. The CDR3 runs from the conserved cysteine through the conserved F or W. A D gene is named only where the DNA matches it firmly. Part of the rows lack a size; the others show once, few, many or a class for expanded clones.

few,TRBJ1-6,TRBV20-1,NA,CSARTAYNSPLHF,TGCAGTGCCCGGACAGCCTATAATTCACCCCTCCACTTT
NA,TRBJ2-3,TRBV4-3,NA,CASSLLPGDTDTQYF,TGCGCCAGCAGCCTCTTGCCGGGGGACACAGATACGCAGTATTTT
NA,TRBJ1-5,TRBV6-2/TRBV6-3,NA,CASSYYGVNQPQHF,TGTGCCAGCAGTTACTATGGGGTAAATCAGCCCCAGCATTTT
few,TRBJ2-3,TRBV20-1,NA,CSESGPSTSTDTQYF,TGCAGTGAATCGGGGCCGTCTACGAGCACAGATACGCAGTATTTT
NA,TRBJ2-1,TRBV27,NA,CASTQDGDNEQFF,TGTGCCAGCACCCAGGACGGTGACAATGAGCAGTTCTTC
NA,TRBJ2-3,TRBV13,NA,CASSASPSDTQYF,TGTGCCAGCAGTGCTTCACCGTCGGATACGCAGTATTTT
NA,TRBJ2-1,TRBV5-1,TRBD2,CASSSGTSGRDEQFF,TGCGCCAGCAGCTCTGGGACTAGCGGGAGAGATGAGCAGTTCTTC
few,TRBJ2-7,TRBV5-1,TRBD2,CASSSGSMYEQYF,TGCGCCAGCAGTAGCGGGAGCATGTACGAGCAGTACTTC
many,TRBJ2-4,TRBV29-1,NA,CSVGDPLAKNIQYF,TGCAGCGTTGGGGATCCCCTAGCCAAAAACATTCAGTACTTC
NA,TRBJ2-3,TRBV24-1,NA,CATSEIPSGAPTDTQYF,TGTGCCACCAGTGAGATCCCCTCAGGGGCGCCCACAGATACGCAGTATTTT
NA,TRBJ1-5,TRBV29-1,NA,CSVGGGQGGDQPQHF,TGCAGCGTTGGGGGGGGGCAGGGTGGAGATCAGCCCCAGCATTTT
NA,TRBJ1-2,TRBV29-1,TRBD1,CSVEDVGQGYGYTF,TGCAGCGTTGAAGATGTGGGACAGGGCTATGGCTACACCTTC
NA,TRBJ2-3,TRBV29-1,NA,CSVDDHTQYF,TGCAGCGTTGACGATCATACGCAGTATTTT
NA,TRBJ2-1,TRBV20-1,NA,CSASGLRRPMGEQFF,TGCAGTGCTAGTGGACTGAGAAGGCCCATGGGTGAGCAGTTCTTC
NA,TRBJ1-4,TRBV7-2,NA,CAGSLSRDEKLFF,TGTGCCGGCAGCTTATCGCGGGACGAAAAACTGTTTTTT
many,TRBJ2-1,TRBV20-1,TRBD2,CSAPTLTGLVYNEQFF,TGCAGTGCTCCGACCCTGACGGGACTAGTCTACAATGAGCAGTTCTTC
NA,TRBJ2-1,TRBV27,NA,CASSFLRRYNEQFF,TGTGCCAGCAGTTTTTTACGGAGGTACAATGAGCAGTTCTTC
NA,TRBJ2-5,TRBV7-9,TRBD2,CASRLAGQELTKTQYF,TGTGCCAGCAGGCTAGCGGGACAAGAGCTAACGAAGACCCAGTACTTC
few,TRBJ2-1,TRBV7-3,NA,CASSLTGELWGEQFF,TGTGCCAGCAGCTTAACGGGAGAGCTGTGGGGTGAGCAGTTCTTC
NA,TRBJ2-1,TRBV10-3,NA,CAISEVGSSYNEQFF,TGTGCCATCAGTGAGGTGGGAAGCTCCTACAATGAGCAGTTCTTC
few,TRBJ2-3,TRBV7-2,NA,CASSLQGGYDTQYF,TGTGCCAGCAGCTTGCAGGGGGGTTATGATACGCAGTATTTT
few,TRBJ2-2,TRBV29-1,TRBD2,CSALGGRGTGELFF,TGCAGCGCCCTAGGCGGGAGAGGAACCGGGGAGCTGTTTTTT
NA,TRBJ2-4,TRBV9,NA,CASSAKGLTSEVQYF,TGTGCCAGCAGCGCAAAAGGATTAACTTCAGAGGTTCAGTACTTC
NA,TRBJ2-7,TRBV20-1,TRBD2,CSAGSSGVAGGRPPYEQYF,TGCAGTGCTGGGTCTTCGGGAGTAGCGGGAGGCCGCCCACCCTACGAGCAGTACTTC
few,TRBJ1-2,TRBV10-3,NA,CAISESTSLNYGYTF,TGTGCCATCAGTGAGTCGACTTCCCTTAACTATGGCTACACCTTC
NA,TRBJ2-3,TRBV11-2,NA,CASSFPHTQYF,TGTGCCAGCAGCTTCCCTCATACGCAGTATTTT
few,TRBJ2-5,TRBV5-1,NA,CASSLVRGAKETQYF,TGCGCCAGCAGCTTGGTTCGCGGAGCGAAAGAGACCCAGTACTTC
NA,TRBJ2-2,TRBV7-9,NA,CAGSFNMNTGELFF,TGTGCCGGCAGCTTCAATATGAACACCGGGGAGCTGTTTTTT
NA,TRBJ2-1,TRBV4-1,NA,CASSGWQTLGAPRGEQFF,TGCGCCAGCAGCGGCTGGCAGACTTTAGGAGCCCCGAGGGGTGAGCAGTTCTTC
NA,TRBJ2-5,TRBV20-1,TRBD1,CSAPPGQGRRETQYF,TGCAGTGCTCCCCCGGGACAGGGGAGGAGGGAGACCCAGTACTTC
NA,TRBJ1-2,TRBV6-6,TRBD1,CASSYAGGAGGNGYTF,TGTGCCAGCAGTTATGCCGGGGGCGCAGGGGGTAATGGCTACACCTTC
NA,TRBJ1-1,TRBV5-5,NA,CASSSSRTTRTTEAFF,TGTGCCAGCAGCTCTTCAAGGACTACAAGGACCACTGAAGCTTTCTTT
NA,TRBJ1-6,TRBV4-1,NA,CASSPSRYKDSPLHF,TGCGCCAGCAGCCCATCTCGCTATAAAGATTCACCCCTCCACTTT
NA,TRBJ2-7,TRBV4-1,TRBD1,CASSNLGTGVYEQYF,TGCGCCAGCAGTAACCTCGGGACAGGGGTCTACGAGCAGTACTTC
few,TRBJ2-5,TRBV7-2,NA,CASSMGLWETQYF,TGTGCCAGCAGTATGGGGTTGTGGGAGACCCAGTACTTC
few,TRBJ2-1,TRBV11-2,NA,CASSYLAVKTYNEQFF,TGTGCCAGCAGCTACTTAGCGGTAAAAACCTACAATGAGCAGTTCTTC
NA,TRBJ2-1,TRBV2,NA,CASSVQEEFF,TGTGCCAGCAGTGTGCAGGAGGAGTTCTTC
few,TRBJ1-2,TRBV27,NA,CASSLVPGGSNFYGYTF,TGTGCCAGCAGTTTAGTCCCTGGGGGCAGCAATTTCTATGGCTACACCTTC
NA,TRBJ2-1,TRBV20-1,NA,CSASGNSYNEQFF,TGCAGTGCTAGCGGGAATTCCTACAATGAGCAGTTCTTC
few,TRBJ1-4,TRBV25-1,NA,CASRDFRQEKLFF,TGTGCCTCCCGAGACTTCAGACAGGAAAAACTGTTTTTT
few,TRBJ1-2,TRBV2,TRBD1,CASGETGHYGYTF,TGTGCCAGCGGCGAGACAGGGCACTATGGCTACACCTTC
few,TRBJ1-2,TRBV7-9,NA,CASSRQVDYGYTF,TGTGCCAGCAGCCGCCAAGTAGACTATGGCTACACCTTC
NA,TRBJ1-5,TRBV28,TRBD1,CASSMGQARNQPQHF,TGTGCCAGCAGTATGGGACAGGCGAGAAATCAGCCCCAGCATTTT
NA,TRBJ2-3,TRBV5-1,TRBD2,CASSSGAGADTQYF,TGCGCCAGCAGCAGCGGGGCTGGCGCAGATACGCAGTATTTT
NA,TRBJ2-2,TRBV7-9,NA,CASSSPYPIMARGAGELFF,TGTGCCAGCAGCTCTCCCTACCCAATTATGGCTCGGGGAGCCGGGGAGCTGTTTTTT
once,TRBJ1-1,TRBV20-1,NA,CSARTDNTEAFF,TGCAGTGCTCGCACAGATAACACTGAAGCTTTCTTT
NA,TRBJ1-2,TRBV5-6,NA,CASSLRSGQVVYGYTF,TGTGCCAGCAGCTTGCGGTCGGGACAAGTTGTCTATGGCTACACCTTC
NA,TRBJ1-2,TRBV29-1,NA,CSVPGGPLYGYTF,TGCAGCGTCCCCGGGGGCCCCCTCTATGGCTACACCTTC
NA,TRBJ2-7,TRBV12-3/TRBV12-4,NA,CASSFGRFSYEQYF,TGTGCCAGCAGTTTCGGCAGGTTTTCCTACGAGCAGTACTTC
few,TRBJ2-4,TRBV27,NA,CASRVQWGSKNIQYF,TGTGCCAGCAGAGTCCAGTGGGGTTCCAAAAACATTCAGTACTTC
NA,TRBJ2-7,TRBV4-3,NA,CASSQESGGLCEQYF,TGCGCCAGCAGCCAAGAGTCCGGAGGGCTCTGCGAGCAGTACTTC
many,TRBJ2-6,TRBV12-3/TRBV12-4,NA,CASSLGPGANVLTF,TGTGCCAGCAGCTTGGGACCTGGGGCCAACGTCCTGACTTTC
once,TRBJ1-1,TRBV7-9,NA,CASSHLSWMGGAEAFF,TGTGCCAGCAGCCACTTAAGTTGGATGGGTGGTGCTGAAGCTTTCTTT